This T cell receptor beta chain was retrieved from a study of response to subunit inactivated influenza vaccine. The V end lost 6 bases, the J end lost 7 bases, and 12 bases lay between the germline ends. CDR3 length equals 12 residues. Germline CDR1 reads SQVTM; CDR2 reads ANQGSEA. Study outcomes and limitations: After each seasonal influenza vaccination, few new T cells are recruited, the authors suggested.

One entry per CDR3 protein results from TCRdb running MiXCR on the RT-PCR reads. The profile covers around 580,000 distinct CDR3 sequences, with over 9.5% appearing a single time and about 10% taken by the ten largest. This clonotype was detected only a few times. Its antigen is currently unknown. The TCR originated in a man aged 50-59 years who received an inactivated influenza vaccine. Sequences were derived from PBMCs from blood, sampled on the day of vaccination. The chain uses TRBV29-1 and TRBJ2-2, with D possibly being TRBD2 (6 bases). CDR3 coding DNA: TGCAGCGTCGAGACTAGATTCGGGGAGCTGTTTTTT. Its translation: CSVETRFGELFF.